Included here is one T cell receptor beta chain sequence, with context. This CDR3 contains 18 residues. Germline V CDR1 and CDR2: LGHDT, YNNKEL (reference sequence). Trimming cost V 4 bases and J 6 bases, with 27 bases left between them. The sample is drawn from a study of CD8 T cells in Susac syndrome. The multiple sclerosis controls were treatment-naive patients with relapsing-remitting disease that was stable or active. Negative magnetic isolation gave CD8+ and CD4+ cells; FACS enriched CD8+ TEMRA. Random-hexamer reverse transcription was applied to about 0.5 to 1 ug RNA. Multiplex PCR with immunoSEQ amplified the TCR beta CDR3 across 54 Vbeta and 13 Jbeta. TCRdb ran MiXCR on the immunoSEQ multiplex PCR reads and lists one entry per CDR3 protein. The sample lists 160,000 or so distinct CDR3 sequences; roughly 95% were seen once.

The V call is TRBV3-1, the J call TRBJ1-2; a possible D gene is TRBD1 (5 bases). Sequenced sample: CD8+ T cells from PBMCs. This clonotype originated in a human donor with multiple sclerosis. In DNA, the CDR3 is TGTGCCAGCAGCCCCCTTGGAGGGGATATAGCGACTCACGATGGCTACACCTTC. This gives the protein CASSPLGGDIATHDGYTF.